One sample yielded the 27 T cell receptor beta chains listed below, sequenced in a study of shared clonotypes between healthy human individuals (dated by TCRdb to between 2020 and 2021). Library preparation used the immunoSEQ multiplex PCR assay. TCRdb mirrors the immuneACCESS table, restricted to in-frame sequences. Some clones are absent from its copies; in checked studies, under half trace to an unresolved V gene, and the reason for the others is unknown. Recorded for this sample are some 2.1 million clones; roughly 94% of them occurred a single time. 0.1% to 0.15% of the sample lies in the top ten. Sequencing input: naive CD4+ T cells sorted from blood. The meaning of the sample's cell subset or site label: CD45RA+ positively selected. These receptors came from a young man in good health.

The CDR3 sequence: CASSEGLRLATGDTQYF. The CDR3 DNA reads TGTGCCAGCAGTGAAGGGTTGAGACTAGCTACGGGAGATACGCAGTATTTT. The chain carries TRBV2 and TRBJ2-3; 7 nucleotides match TRBD2. This CDR3 is 17 amino acids long. The germline CDR1 and CDR2 sequences are SNHLY and FYNNEI. With V trimmed by 1 base and J by 5 bases, 12 bases remained unmatched.

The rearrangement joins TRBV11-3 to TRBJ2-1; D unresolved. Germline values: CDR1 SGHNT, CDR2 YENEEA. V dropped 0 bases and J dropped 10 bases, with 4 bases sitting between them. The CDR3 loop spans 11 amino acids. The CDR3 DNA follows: TGTGCCAGCAGCTTAGATGCGGAGCAGTTCTTC. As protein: CASSLDAEQFF.

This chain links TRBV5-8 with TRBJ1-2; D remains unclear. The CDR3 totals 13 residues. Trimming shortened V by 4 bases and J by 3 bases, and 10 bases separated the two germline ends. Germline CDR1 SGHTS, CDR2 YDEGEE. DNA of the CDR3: TGTGCCAGCAGCCCCATAGGATACTATGGCTACACCTTC. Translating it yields CASSPIGYYGYTF.

CDR3 in DNA: TGTGCCAGCAGTGAAGCGGCAGGGGGGACGCAGTATTTT. It codes for CASSEAAGGTQYF. This chain links TRBV6-1 with TRBJ2-3; TRBD1 might be the D (7 bases). V shed 0 bases and J shed 9 bases, with 10 bases lying between them. Looked up from germline, CDR1 is MNHNS and CDR2 is SASEGT. The CDR3 sequence is 13 residues long.

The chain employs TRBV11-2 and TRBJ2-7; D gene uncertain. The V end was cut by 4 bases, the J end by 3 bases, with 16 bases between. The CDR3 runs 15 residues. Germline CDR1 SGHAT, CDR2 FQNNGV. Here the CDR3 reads CASSSSWGRNYEQYF. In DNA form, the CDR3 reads TGTGCCAGCAGCTCCTCATGGGGTAGAAACTACGAGCAGTACTTC. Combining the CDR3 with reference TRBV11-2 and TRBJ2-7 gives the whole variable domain EAGVAQSPRYKIIEKRQSVAFWCNPISGHATLYWYQQILGQGPKLLIQFQNNGVVDDSQLPKDRFSAERLKGVDSTLKIQPAKLEDSAVYLCASSSSWGRNYEQYFGPGTRLTVT.

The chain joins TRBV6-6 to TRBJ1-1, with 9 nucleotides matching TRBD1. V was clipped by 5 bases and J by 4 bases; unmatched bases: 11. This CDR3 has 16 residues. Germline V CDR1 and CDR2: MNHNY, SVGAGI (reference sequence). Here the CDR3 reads CASSNPPGQGLTEAFF. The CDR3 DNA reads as TGTGCCAGCAGTAACCCCCCTGGACAGGGGCTCACTGAAGCTTTCTTT.

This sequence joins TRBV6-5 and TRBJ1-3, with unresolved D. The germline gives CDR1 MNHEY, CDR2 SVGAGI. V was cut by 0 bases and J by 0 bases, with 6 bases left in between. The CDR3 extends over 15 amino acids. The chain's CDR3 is CASSYSTSSGNTIYF. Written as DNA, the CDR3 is TGTGCCAGCAGTTACTCGACGAGCTCTGGAAACACCATATATTTT.

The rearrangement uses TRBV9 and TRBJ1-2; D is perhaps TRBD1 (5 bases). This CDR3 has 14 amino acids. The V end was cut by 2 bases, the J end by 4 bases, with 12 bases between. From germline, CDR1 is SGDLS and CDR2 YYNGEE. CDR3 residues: CASSVRDGTYGYTF. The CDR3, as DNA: TGTGCCAGCAGCGTGAGGGACGGGACCTATGGCTACACCTTC.

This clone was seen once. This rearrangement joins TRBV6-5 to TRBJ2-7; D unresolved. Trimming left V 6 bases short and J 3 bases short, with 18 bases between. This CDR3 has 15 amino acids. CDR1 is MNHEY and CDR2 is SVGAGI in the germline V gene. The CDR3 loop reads CASRSPSEGRYEQYF. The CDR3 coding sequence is TGTGCCAGCAGATCGCCATCAGAAGGTCGCTACGAGCAGTACTTC.

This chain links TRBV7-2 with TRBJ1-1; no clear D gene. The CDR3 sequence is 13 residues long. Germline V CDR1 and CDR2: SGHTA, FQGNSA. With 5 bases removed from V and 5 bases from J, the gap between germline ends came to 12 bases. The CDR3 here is CASSQGPVTEAFF. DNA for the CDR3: TGTGCCAGCAGCCAAGGACCGGTTACTGAAGCTTTCTTT.

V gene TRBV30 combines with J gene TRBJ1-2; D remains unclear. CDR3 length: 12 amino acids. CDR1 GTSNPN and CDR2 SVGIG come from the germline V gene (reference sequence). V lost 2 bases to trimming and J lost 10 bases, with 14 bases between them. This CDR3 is CAWSYVGDNYTF. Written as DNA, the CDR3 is TGTGCCTGGAGTTACGTTGGAGATAACTACACCTTC.

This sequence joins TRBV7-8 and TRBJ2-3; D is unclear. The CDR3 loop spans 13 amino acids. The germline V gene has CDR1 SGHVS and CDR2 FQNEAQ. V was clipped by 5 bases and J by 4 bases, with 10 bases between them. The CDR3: CASSLRAPDTQYF. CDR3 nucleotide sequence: TGTGCCAGCAGCCTTAGGGCTCCAGATACGCAGTATTTT.

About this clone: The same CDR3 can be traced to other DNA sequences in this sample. The CDR3 sequence is CASSYTADTQYF. The DNA of the CDR3 is TGTGCCAGCAGCTACACAGCAGATACGCAGTATTTT. The V and J genes are TRBV6-6 and TRBJ2-3; D remains ambiguous. Deletions cut 6 bases from V and 4 bases from J, with 8 bases between. The CDR3 loop spans 12 amino acids. Germline values: CDR1 MNHNY, CDR2 SVGAGI (reference sequence).

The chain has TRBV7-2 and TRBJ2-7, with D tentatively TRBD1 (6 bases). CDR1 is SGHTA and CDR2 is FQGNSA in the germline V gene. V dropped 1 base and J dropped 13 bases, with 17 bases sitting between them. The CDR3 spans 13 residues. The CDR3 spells CASSLGMAGAVYF. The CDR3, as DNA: TGTGCCAGCAGCTTAGGGATGGCAGGGGCGGTTTACTTC.

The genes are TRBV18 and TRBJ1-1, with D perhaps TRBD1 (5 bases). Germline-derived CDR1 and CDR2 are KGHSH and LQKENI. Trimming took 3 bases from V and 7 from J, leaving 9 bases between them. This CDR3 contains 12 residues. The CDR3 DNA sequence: TGTGCCAGCTCACCGAGGGACGTTGAAGCTTTCTTT. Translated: CASSPRDVEAFF. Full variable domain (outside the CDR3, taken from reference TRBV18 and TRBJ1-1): NAGVMQNPRHLVRRRGQEARLRCSPMKGHSHVYWYRQLPEEGLKFMVYLQKENIIDESGMPKERFSAEFPKEGPSILRIQQVVRGDSAAYFCASSPRDVEAFFGQGTRLTVV.

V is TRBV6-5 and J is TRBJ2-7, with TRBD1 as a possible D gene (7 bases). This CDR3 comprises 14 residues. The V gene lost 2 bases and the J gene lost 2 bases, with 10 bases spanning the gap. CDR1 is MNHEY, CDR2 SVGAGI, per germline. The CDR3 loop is CASSYLRGAYEQYF. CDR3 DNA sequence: TGTGCCAGCAGTTACCTCAGGGGGGCCTACGAGCAGTACTTC.

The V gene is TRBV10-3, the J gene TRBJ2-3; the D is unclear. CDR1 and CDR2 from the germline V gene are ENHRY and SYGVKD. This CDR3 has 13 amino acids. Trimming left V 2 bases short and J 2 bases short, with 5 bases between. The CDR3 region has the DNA TGTGCCATCAGTGAGACTTACACAGATACGCAGTATTTT. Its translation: CAISETYTDTQYF.

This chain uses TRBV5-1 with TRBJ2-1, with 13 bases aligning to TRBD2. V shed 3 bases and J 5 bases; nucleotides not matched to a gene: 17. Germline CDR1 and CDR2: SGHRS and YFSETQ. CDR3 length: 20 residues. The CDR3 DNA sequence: TGCGCCAGCAGCTCCAAAAAGACTAGCGGGGGGCGTTCCGATGACAATGAGCAGTTCTTC. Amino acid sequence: CASSSKKTSGGRSDDNEQFF.

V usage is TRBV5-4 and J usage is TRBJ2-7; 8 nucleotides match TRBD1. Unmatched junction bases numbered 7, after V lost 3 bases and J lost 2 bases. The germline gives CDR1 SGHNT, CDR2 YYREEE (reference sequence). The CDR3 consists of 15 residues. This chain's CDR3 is CASSSGTGGTYEQYF. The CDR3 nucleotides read TGTGCCAGCAGCTCCGGGACAGGTGGGACCTACGAGCAGTACTTC.

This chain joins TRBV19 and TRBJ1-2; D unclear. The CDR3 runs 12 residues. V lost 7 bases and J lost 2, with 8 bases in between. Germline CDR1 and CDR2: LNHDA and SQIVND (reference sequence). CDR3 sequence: CASKVENYGYTF. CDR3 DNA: TGTGCCAGTAAGGTCGAAAACTATGGCTACACCTTC.

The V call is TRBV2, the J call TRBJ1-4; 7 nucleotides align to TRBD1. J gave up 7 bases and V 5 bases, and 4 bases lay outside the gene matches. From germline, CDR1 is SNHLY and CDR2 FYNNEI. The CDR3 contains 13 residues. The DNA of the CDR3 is TGTGCCAGCAGTATTCGGGACAGTGAAAAACTGTTTTTT. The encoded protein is CASSIRDSEKLFF.

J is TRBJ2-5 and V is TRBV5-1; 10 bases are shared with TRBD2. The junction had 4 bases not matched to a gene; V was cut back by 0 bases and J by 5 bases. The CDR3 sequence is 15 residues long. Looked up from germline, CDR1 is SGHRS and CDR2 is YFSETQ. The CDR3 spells CASSLASGSRETQYF. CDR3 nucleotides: TGCGCCAGCAGCTTGGCTAGCGGGAGTCGGGAGACCCAGTACTTC.

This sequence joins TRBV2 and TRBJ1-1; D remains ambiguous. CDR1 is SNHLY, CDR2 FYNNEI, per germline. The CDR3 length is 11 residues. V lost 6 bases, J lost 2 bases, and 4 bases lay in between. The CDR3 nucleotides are TGTGCCAGCAGCGCCAACACTGAAGCTTTCTTT. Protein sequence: CASSANTEAFF.

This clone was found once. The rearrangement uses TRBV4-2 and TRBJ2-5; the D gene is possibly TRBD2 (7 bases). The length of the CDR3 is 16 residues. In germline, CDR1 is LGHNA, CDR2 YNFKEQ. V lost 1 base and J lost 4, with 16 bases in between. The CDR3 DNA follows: TGTGCCAGCAGCCAAGTGGGGGGGCTAGCCCGAGAGACCCAGTACTTC. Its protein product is CASSQVGGLARETQYF.

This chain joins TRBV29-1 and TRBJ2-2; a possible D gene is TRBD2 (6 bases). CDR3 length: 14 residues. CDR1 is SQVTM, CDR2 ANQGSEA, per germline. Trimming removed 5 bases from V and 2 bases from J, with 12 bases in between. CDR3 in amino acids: CSVIGTRNTGELFF. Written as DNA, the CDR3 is TGCAGCGTTATAGGGACTCGAAACACCGGGGAGCTGTTTTTT.

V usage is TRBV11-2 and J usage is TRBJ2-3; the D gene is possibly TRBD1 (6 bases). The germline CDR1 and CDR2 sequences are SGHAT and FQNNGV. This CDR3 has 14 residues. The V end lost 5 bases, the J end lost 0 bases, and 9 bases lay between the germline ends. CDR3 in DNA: TGTGCCAGCAGCCCGGACAGAAGCACAGATACGCAGTATTTT. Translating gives CASSPDRSTDTQYF.

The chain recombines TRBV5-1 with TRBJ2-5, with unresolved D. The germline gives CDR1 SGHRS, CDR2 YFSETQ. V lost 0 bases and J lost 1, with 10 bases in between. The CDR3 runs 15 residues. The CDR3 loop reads CASSLASRPQETQYF. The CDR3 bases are TGCGCCAGCAGCTTGGCTTCTCGGCCCCAAGAGACCCAGTACTTC.